The 15 T cell receptor beta chains reported below all come from one sample, sequenced in a study of regulatory dendritic cells for organ transplantation. Profiled with immunoSEQ multiplex PCR; TCRdb holds only in-frame clones, not every one. In the table there are under 25,000 clones, 70% to 80% of which are singletons. Sequences were obtained from memory CD4+ T cells from blood. Described subset: CD45RO+ memory T cells. Source of these receptors: a human donor in good health.

V is TRBV6-5 and J is TRBJ1-2; D perhaps matches TRBD1 (5 bases). The V and J ends lost 4 bases and 4 bases respectively, with 13 bases between them. CDR3 length: 14 amino acids. Germline values: CDR1 MNHEY, CDR2 SVGAGI. This CDR3 reads CASSSIRAPYGYTF. CDR3 sequence (DNA): TGTGCCAGCAGTTCTATCAGGGCGCCCTATGGCTACACCTTC.

V gene TRBV4-1 combines with J gene TRBJ2-1; 7 bases map to TRBD2. The CDR3 is 15 amino acids. From germline, CDR1 is MGHRA and CDR2 YSYEKL. The trim removed 1 base at V and 7 bases at J, leaving 7 bases unmatched. Here the CDR3 reads CASSQVETSQNEQFF. CDR3 sequence (DNA): TGCGCCAGCAGCCAAGTGGAGACTAGCCAGAATGAGCAGTTCTTC.

CDR3 DNA: TGTGCCAGCAGCATATCCTCACTAGCGGGGGGTATCTACAATGAGCAGTTCTTC. It is translated as CASSISSLAGGIYNEQFF. J is TRBJ2-1 and V is TRBV5-8; TRBD2 aligns across 12 bases. Germline CDR1 is SGHTS and CDR2 is YDEGEE. J lost 3 bases, V lost 4 bases, and 11 bases had no gene match. The CDR3 spans 18 residues.

The rearrangement joins TRBV19 to TRBJ2-7; 11 nucleotides agree with TRBD2. The germline gives CDR1 LNHDA, CDR2 SQIVND (reference sequence). This CDR3 region has 16 residues. With V trimmed by 7 bases and J by 4 bases, 12 bases remained unmatched. CDR3 nucleotide sequence: TGTGCCAGTACTTTGATAGCGGGGGGGCGGTCGTACGAGCAGTACTTC. It translates to CASTLIAGGRSYEQYF.

The chain couples TRBV6-1 to TRBJ1-6; no firm D call. The CDR3 is 13 amino acids. Germline V gene sequence: CDR1 MNHNS, CDR2 SASEGT. V shed 7 bases and J shed 6 bases, with 10 bases lying between them. This CDR3 reads CASNGLSNSPLHF. DNA of the CDR3: TGTGCCAGCAACGGGTTAAGTAATTCACCCCTCCACTTT.

This clone was recorded once. This CDR3 is CASRRGTGGAEAFF. Written as DNA, the CDR3 is TGTGCCAGCAGGAGGGGGACAGGGGGAGCTGAAGCTTTCTTT. The rearrangement uses TRBV6-1 and TRBJ1-1, with 11 positions matching TRBD1. The CDR3 has 14 residues. The V and J ends lost 6 bases and 6 bases, in that order; junction bases with no gene match: 6. Germline-derived CDR1 and CDR2 are MNHNS and SASEGT.

This chain uses TRBV25-1 with TRBJ2-1; 9 bases map to TRBD1. The CDR3 has 14 residues. The V segment lost 10 bases and the J segment 8 bases; nucleotides outside the gene matches: 12. Per germline, CDR1 MGHDK and CDR2 SYGVNS. The CDR3 reads CATRRDRGAYEQFF. DNA of the CDR3: TGTGCCACCCGGAGAGACAGGGGGGCCTATGAGCAGTTCTTC. The full variable domain, in which reference TRBV25-1 and TRBJ2-1 provide the parts outside the CDR3, is EADIYQTPRYLVIGTGKKITLECSQTMGHDKMYWYQQDPGMELHLIHYSYGVNSTEKGDLSSESTVSRIRTEHFPLTLESARPSHTSQYLCATRRDRGAYEQFFGPGTRLTVL.

This clone has a single count. The gene calls are TRBV2 and TRBJ2-1; 8 bases are a match to TRBD1. V gave up 8 bases and J gave up 9 bases; unmatched junction bases: 6. The CDR3 contains 12 residues. Germline-derived CDR1 and CDR2 are SNHLY and FYNNEI. The CDR3 spells CASSQGVGEQFF. In DNA form, the CDR3 reads TGTGCCAGCTCACAGGGGGTCGGTGAGCAGTTCTTC.

This chain connects TRBV4-2 to TRBJ1-1, with no clear D. This CDR3 spans 16 amino acids. With 3 bases removed from V and 1 base from J, the gap between germline ends came to 15 bases. CDR1 is LGHNA, CDR2 YNFKEQ, per germline. Written as DNA, the CDR3 is TGTGCCAGCAGCCACCTAGGAGGCACCAAGAACACTGAAGCTTTCTTT. Protein: CASSHLGGTKNTEAFF.

The chain has TRBV7-6 and TRBJ2-7; unclear D gene. The V end lost 1 base, the J end lost 1 base, and 5 bases lay between the germline ends. Germline values: CDR1 SGHVS, CDR2 FNYEAQ. This CDR3 region has 13 residues. In nucleotides, the CDR3 is TGTGCCAGCAGCTTAGGGGCGTCCTACGAGCAGTACTTC. Residues: CASSLGASYEQYF.

V and J are TRBV5-6 and TRBJ2-7, with D hard to call. This CDR3 spans 14 amino acids. Trimming pared 0 bases from V and 0 bases from J, leaving 7 bases between. The germline gives CDR1 SGHDT, CDR2 YYEEEE. This CDR3 is CASSLARSSYEQYF. In DNA, the CDR3 is TGTGCCAGCAGCTTGGCACGGAGCTCCTACGAGCAGTACTTC.

The rearrangement uses TRBV7-2 and TRBJ1-2, with 9 nucleotides matching TRBD1. The trim removed 5 bases at V and 12 bases at J, leaving 13 bases unmatched. This CDR3 is 14 amino acids long. Germline CDR1 reads SGHTA; CDR2 reads FQGNSA. The CDR3: CASSEDRDRAVDTF. The CDR3 DNA sequence: TGTGCCAGCAGCGAAGATCGGGACAGGGCTGTGGACACCTTC. Complete variable domain (other parts from reference TRBV7-2 and TRBJ1-2): GAGVSQSPSNKVTEKGKDVELRCDPISGHTALYWYRQSLGQGLEFLIYFQGNSAPDKSGLPSDRFSAERTGGSVSTLTIQRTQQEDSAVYLCASSEDRDRAVDTFGSGTRLTVV.

The chain has TRBV19 and TRBJ2-2; TRBD1 might be the D (6 bases). Trimming shortened V by 6 bases and J by 0 bases, and 11 bases separated the two germline ends. Germline assignment: CDR1 LNHDA and CDR2 SQIVND (reference sequence). The CDR3 is made up of 15 amino acids. CDR3 amino acids: CASSQGPSNTGELFF. CDR3 nucleotides: TGTGCCAGTAGCCAGGGGCCCTCGAACACCGGGGAGCTGTTTTTT.

The chain recombines TRBV6-1 with TRBJ2-7; TRBD1 aligns across 7 bases. The V gene's germline CDR1 is MNHNS and CDR2 SASEGT. This CDR3 has 14 residues. V dropped 6 bases and J dropped 1; count of bases not matched to a gene: 6. The CDR3 nucleotides read TGTGCCAGCAGAGACAGGGAGAGGTCCTACGAGCAGTACTTC. Protein sequence: CASRDRERSYEQYF.

The CDR3 DNA sequence: TGTGCCAGCGCGCCGACAGGGCATCGCTACACCTTC. Protein product: CASAPTGHRYTF. The V gene is TRBV9, the J gene TRBJ1-2; TRBD1 agrees at 7 bases. CDR3 length equals 12 residues. CDR1 and CDR2 (germline): SGDLS, YYNGEE. The J segment lost 9 bases and the V segment lost 7 bases, leaving 9 bases of the junction unmatched.